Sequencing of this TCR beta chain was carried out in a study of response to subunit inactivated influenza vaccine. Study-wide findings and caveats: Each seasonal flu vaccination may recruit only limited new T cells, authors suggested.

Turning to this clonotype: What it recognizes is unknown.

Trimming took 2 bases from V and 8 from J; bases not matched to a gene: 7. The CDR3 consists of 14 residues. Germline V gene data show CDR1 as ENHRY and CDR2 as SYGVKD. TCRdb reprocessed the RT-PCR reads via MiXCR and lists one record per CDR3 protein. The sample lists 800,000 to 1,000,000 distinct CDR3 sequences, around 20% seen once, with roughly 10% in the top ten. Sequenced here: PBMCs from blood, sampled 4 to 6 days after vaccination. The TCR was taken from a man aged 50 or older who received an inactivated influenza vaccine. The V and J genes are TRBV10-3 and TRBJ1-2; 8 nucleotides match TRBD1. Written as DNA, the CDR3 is TGTGCCATCAGTGAGGCAGGGGGCGCGGGGGGCTACACCTTC. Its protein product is CAISEAGGAGGYTF.